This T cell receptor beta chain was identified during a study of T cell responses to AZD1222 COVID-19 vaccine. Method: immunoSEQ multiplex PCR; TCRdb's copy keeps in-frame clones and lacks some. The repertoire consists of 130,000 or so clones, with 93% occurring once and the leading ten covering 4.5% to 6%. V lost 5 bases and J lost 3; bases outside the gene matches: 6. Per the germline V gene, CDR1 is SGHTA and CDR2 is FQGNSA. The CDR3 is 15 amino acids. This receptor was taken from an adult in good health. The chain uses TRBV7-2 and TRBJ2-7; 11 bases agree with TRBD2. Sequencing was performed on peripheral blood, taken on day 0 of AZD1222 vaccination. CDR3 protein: CASSEASGRNYEQYF. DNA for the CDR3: TGTGCCAGCAGCGAGGCTAGCGGGAGGAACTACGAGCAGTACTTC.